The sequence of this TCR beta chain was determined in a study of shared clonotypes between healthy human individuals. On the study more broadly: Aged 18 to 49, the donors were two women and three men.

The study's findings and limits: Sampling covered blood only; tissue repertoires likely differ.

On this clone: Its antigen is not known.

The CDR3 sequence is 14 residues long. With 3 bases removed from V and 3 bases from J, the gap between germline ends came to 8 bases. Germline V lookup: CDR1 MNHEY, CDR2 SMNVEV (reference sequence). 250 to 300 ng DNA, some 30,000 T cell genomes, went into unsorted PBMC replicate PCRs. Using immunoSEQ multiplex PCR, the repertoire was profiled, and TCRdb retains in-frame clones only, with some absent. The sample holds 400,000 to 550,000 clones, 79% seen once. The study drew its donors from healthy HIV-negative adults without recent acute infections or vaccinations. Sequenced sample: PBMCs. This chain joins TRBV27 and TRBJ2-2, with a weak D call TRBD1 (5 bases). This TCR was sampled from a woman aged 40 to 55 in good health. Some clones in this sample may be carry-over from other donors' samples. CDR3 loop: CASSFVTDTGELFF. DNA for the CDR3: TGTGCCAGCAGTTTCGTGACAGACACCGGGGAGCTGTTTTTT.